This entry lists 28 T cell receptor beta chains sequenced from one sample in a study of shared clonotypes between healthy human individuals. Clones were read by immunoSEQ multiplex PCR, and TCRdb kept only the in-frame ones, dropping some. This sample has a few hundred thousand clones, with roughly 87% found just once. The source material was memory CD8+ T cells sorted from blood. Subset noted: CD45RO+ cells pooled with CCR7-negative TemRA cells. The receptor source for this set is a man aged 18 to 30 in good health.

This chain connects TRBV11-2 to TRBJ2-7; D unclear. Germline CDR1 reads SGHAT; CDR2 reads FQNNGV. This CDR3 comprises 12 residues. V lost 6 bases and J lost 5, with 11 bases in between. CDR3 DNA sequence: TGTGCCAGCAGACACGACACCCACGAGCAGTACTTC. Amino acid sequence: CASRHDTHEQYF. The full variable domain, rest sourced from reference TRBV11-2 and TRBJ2-7, is EAGVAQSPRYKIIEKRQSVAFWCNPISGHATLYWYQQILGQGPKLLIQFQNNGVVDDSQLPKDRFSAERLKGVDSTLKIQPAKLEDSAVYLCASRHDTHEQYFGPGTRLTVT.

The chain recombines TRBV7-3 with TRBJ1-5; 7 bases match TRBD1. The germline gives CDR1 SGHTA, CDR2 FQGTGA. This CDR3 has 13 residues. V shed 6 bases, J shed 6 bases, and the junction held 5 bases outside the gene matches. CDR3 nucleotide sequence: TGTGCCAGCAGGCGACAGGGAGGTCAGCCCCAGCATTTT. This gives the protein CASRRQGGQPQHF.

The chain has TRBV28 and TRBJ1-2; maybe TRBD1 (5 bases). CDR3 length equals 15 residues. V lost 5 bases and J 0 bases, leaving 13 bases between the germline ends. Germline V gene lookup returns CDR1 MDHEN and CDR2 SYDVKM. The chain's CDR3 is CASSPDNSANYGYTF. The DNA of the CDR3 is TGTGCCAGCAGTCCGGACAATTCCGCTAACTATGGCTACACCTTC.

The sample holds many counts of this clone. Here the CDR3 reads CASTHSGGPYNEQFF. The CDR3 region has the DNA TGTGCCAGCACCCATAGCGGGGGGCCCTACAATGAGCAGTTCTTC. This chain joins TRBV13 and TRBJ2-1, with 10 bases fitting TRBD2. The CDR3 has 15 amino acids. V gave up 7 bases and J gave up 2 bases; unmatched junction bases: 5. Germline assignment: CDR1 PRHDT and CDR2 FYEKMQ (reference sequence).

The V call is TRBV6-5, the J call TRBJ2-1, with TRBD2 matching over 12 bases. Germline V gene data show CDR1 as MNHEY and CDR2 as SVGAGI. The CDR3 consists of 12 residues. V lost 10 bases and J lost 8; bases outside the gene matches: 3. Written as DNA, the CDR3 is TGTGCCACCGGGACTAGCGGGTATGAGCAGTTCTTC. The encoded protein is CATGTSGYEQFF.

This clone was picked up a small number of times. The chain employs TRBV27 and TRBJ1-2; no reliable D call. Germline CDR1 and CDR2: MNHEY and SMNVEV (reference sequence). V shed 0 bases and J shed 2 bases, with 10 bases lying between them. CDR3 size: 15 residues. The chain's CDR3 is CASSLSTTFNYGYTF. For the CDR3, the DNA is TGTGCCAGCAGTTTATCGACTACCTTCAACTATGGCTACACCTTC.

This chain links TRBV11-2 with TRBJ2-1; weak D call: TRBD2 (5 bases). Trimming shortened V by 1 base and J by 2 bases, and 9 bases separated the two germline ends. This CDR3 comprises 15 residues. The V gene's germline CDR1 is SGHAT and CDR2 FQNNGV. CDR3 amino acids: CASSLVPGAYNEQFF. In DNA, the CDR3 is TGTGCCAGCAGCTTAGTCCCCGGGGCCTACAATGAGCAGTTCTTC. Based on the CDR3 plus reference TRBV11-2 and TRBJ2-1, the full variable domain is EAGVAQSPRYKIIEKRQSVAFWCNPISGHATLYWYQQILGQGPKLLIQFQNNGVVDDSQLPKDRFSAERLKGVDSTLKIQPAKLEDSAVYLCASSLVPGAYNEQFFGPGTRLTVL.

CDR3 amino acids: CASRDPYNEQFF. CDR3 DNA: TGTGCCAGCAGGGACCCGTACAATGAGCAGTTCTTC. The chain carries TRBV7-2 and TRBJ2-1; unclear D gene. The germline V gene encodes CDR1 SGHTA and CDR2 FQGNSA. There are 12 residues in the CDR3. Trimming cost V 6 bases and J 4 bases, with 7 bases left between them.

V and J are TRBV29-1 and TRBJ2-1; 10 bases match TRBD2. This CDR3 comprises 14 residues. CDR1 and CDR2 (germline): SQVTM, ANQGSEA. V shed 7 bases and J 3 bases; nucleotides not matched to a gene: 6. The DNA of the CDR3 is TGCAGCGCCCCCCTAGCGGGGGACTACAATGAGCAGTTCTTC. Its protein product is CSAPLAGDYNEQFF.

J is TRBJ2-2 and V is TRBV28, with D unresolved. Looked up from germline, CDR1 is MDHEN and CDR2 is SYDVKM. CDR3 size: 11 residues. V was shortened by 3 bases and J by 4 bases, with 0 bases between the two germline ends. CDR3 in DNA: TGTGCCAGCAGTTTCACCGGGGAGCTGTTTTTT. Its translation: CASSFTGELFF.

The rearrangement joins TRBV4-3 to TRBJ2-7; 11 nucleotides match TRBD2. This CDR3 has 13 residues. The V gene's germline CDR1 is LGHNA and CDR2 YSLEER. With V trimmed by 3 bases and J by 7 bases, 2 bases remained unmatched. The CDR3 loop is CASSQTSGVEQYF. Here the CDR3 DNA reads TGCGCCAGCAGCCAGACTAGCGGGGTAGAGCAGTACTTC.

This clone came up many times. The chain employs TRBV7-9 and TRBJ2-1; D ambiguous. The CDR3 is 16 amino acids. CDR1 is SEHNR, CDR2 FQNEAQ, per germline (reference sequence). V was trimmed by 4 bases and J by 0 bases, leaving 13 bases between them. CDR3 region: CASSSPITSSYNEQFF. CDR3 coding DNA: TGTGCCAGCAGCTCTCCTATAACCAGCTCCTACAATGAGCAGTTCTTC.

This chain links TRBV9 with TRBJ1-6, with no clear D. CDR3 length equals 17 residues. The V end lost 0 bases, the J end lost 0 bases, and 10 bases lay between the germline ends. Germline lookup yields CDR1 SGDLS and CDR2 YYNGEE. CDR3 residues: CASSVALASSYNSPLHF. The CDR3 DNA sequence: TGTGCCAGCAGCGTAGCTCTGGCTAGCTCCTATAATTCACCCCTCCACTTT.

The chain has TRBV10-3 and TRBJ2-7; 7 nucleotides match TRBD2. The CDR3 has 15 amino acids. J lost 3 bases, V lost 3 bases, and 8 bases had no gene match. Germline assignment: CDR1 ENHRY and CDR2 SYGVKD. The CDR3 DNA follows: TGTGCCATCAGTGATACGGGGGGTTGGGGCTACGAGCAGTACTTC. Its translation is CAISDTGGWGYEQYF.

The rearrangement uses TRBV5-1 and TRBJ1-1; no definite D call. V was trimmed by 2 bases and J by 1 base, leaving 12 bases between them. Germline assignment: CDR1 SGHRS and CDR2 YFSETQ. The CDR3 consists of 15 residues. CDR3 in DNA: TGCGCCAGCAGCTTCCGCGGGCAAGGGAACACTGAAGCTTTCTTT. This codes for CASSFRGQGNTEAFF.

This clone came up once. The genes are TRBV29-1 and TRBJ2-7; the D gene is possibly TRBD1 (6 bases). The V gene's germline CDR1 is SQVTM and CDR2 ANQGSEA. The CDR3 is 13 residues long. The V end lost 3 bases, the J end lost 4 bases, and 13 bases lay between the germline ends. The CDR3 here is CSVETEGVYEQYF. Here the CDR3 DNA reads TGCAGCGTTGAGACAGAGGGGGTGTACGAGCAGTACTTC.

This clone was counted only a few times. The chain recombines TRBV5-1 with TRBJ2-7; D is uncertain. Germline V gene lookup returns CDR1 SGHRS and CDR2 YFSETQ. This CDR3 has 13 amino acids. Trimming took off 5 bases at V and 2 bases at J, with 11 bases between the two ends. As DNA, the CDR3 is TGCGCCAGCAGTCTAGGATATACCTACGAGCAGTACTTC. This codes for CASSLGYTYEQYF. Full variable domain (remainder filled in from reference TRBV5-1 and TRBJ2-7): KAGVTQTPRYLIKTRGQQVTLSCSPISGHRSVSWYQQTPGQGLQFLFEYFSETQRNKGNFPGRFSGRQFSNSRSEMNVSTLELGDSALYLCASSLGYTYEQYFGPGTRLTVT.

The chain recombines TRBV4-1 with TRBJ2-7; the match to TRBD1 covers 7 bases. The germline V gene has CDR1 MGHRA and CDR2 YSYEKL. V lost 4 bases and J lost 6; bases outside the gene matches: 9. This CDR3 has 14 amino acids. The CDR3 nucleotides are TGCGCCAGCAGCCTAGGGACAGCAGCCCTCGAGCAGTACTTC. Amino acid sequence: CASSLGTAALEQYF.

The rearrangement joins TRBV28 to TRBJ2-7; a possible D gene is TRBD2 (6 bases). In germline, CDR1 is MDHEN, CDR2 SYDVKM. Trimming removed 8 bases at V and 7 bases at J, with 21 bases between. CDR3 length: 14 amino acids. The CDR3 spells CASSLGRLTWEQYF. The CDR3 region has the DNA TGTGCCAGCTCCTTAGGGAGGTTGACCTGGGAGCAGTACTTC.

The J gene is TRBJ2-7, the V gene TRBV13; TRBD1 matches at 8 bases. J gave up 6 bases and V 5 bases, and 9 bases lay outside the gene matches. CDR1 PRHDT and CDR2 FYEKMQ come from the germline V gene (reference sequence). This CDR3 is 14 amino acids long. The CDR3 DNA reads as TGTGCCAGCAGCCAACGGACAGGGAAGGGCGAGCAGTACTTC. Its translation: CASSQRTGKGEQYF.

The chain couples TRBV7-9 to TRBJ2-7; D assignment may be TRBD1 or TRBD2 (5 bases each). Germline V lookup: CDR1 SEHNR, CDR2 FQNEAQ (reference sequence). Between the trimmed V and J ends, which lost 1 base and 3 bases, there was a span of 25 bases. This CDR3 contains 19 residues. The DNA of the CDR3 is TGTGCCAGCAGCTTAGGAGGAGAAGGGACGGCCCGGTTCGGCTACGAGCAGTACTTC. It specifies CASSLGGEGTARFGYEQYF.

The chain recombines TRBV4-1 with TRBJ2-7; 7 nucleotides align to TRBD1. The CDR3 has 14 amino acids. CDR1 MGHRA and CDR2 YSYEKL come from the germline V gene. V was pared by 0 bases and J by 4 bases, with 3 bases of the junction left unmatched. The CDR3 sequence: CASSQDQGVYEQYF. CDR3 nucleotide sequence: TGCGCCAGCAGCCAAGACCAGGGGGTTTACGAGCAGTACTTC.

J is TRBJ1-2 and V is TRBV6-5; 9 bases line up with TRBD1. Trimming took 0 bases from V and 6 from J; bases not matched to a gene: 2. The germline V gene encodes CDR1 MNHEY and CDR2 SVGAGI. The CDR3 covers 14 residues. DNA for the CDR3: TGTGCCAGCAGTTACTCGACAGGGGGAGATGGCTACACCTTC. Translating gives CASSYSTGGDGYTF.

This chain joins TRBV9 and TRBJ2-7; D remains ambiguous. The length of the CDR3 is 15 residues. V lost 4 bases and J lost 3, with 17 bases in between. In germline, CDR1 is SGDLS, CDR2 YYNGEE. The CDR3: CASSPGGGKGYEQYF. The CDR3 DNA follows: TGTGCCAGCAGCCCCGGCGGTGGGAAAGGCTACGAGCAGTACTTC. Filled out from reference TRBV9 and TRBJ2-7, the complete variable domain reads DSGVTQTPKHLITATGQRVTLRCSPRSGDLSVYWYQQSLDQGLQFLIQYYNGEERAKGNILERFSAQQFPDLHSELNLSSLELGDSALYFCASSPGGGKGYEQYFGPGTRLTVT.

The chain recombines TRBV11-1 with TRBJ1-5; TRBD1 matches 10 bases. This CDR3 comprises 16 residues. From germline, CDR1 is SGHAT and CDR2 FQDESV (reference sequence). The V and J ends lost 5 bases and 6 bases, in that order; junction bases with no gene match: 10. In DNA form, the CDR3 reads TGTGCCAGCAGCCTCCAAGGGGACAGGGGCTCTCAGCCCCAGCATTTT. This sequence encodes CASSLQGDRGSQPQHF.

This chain connects TRBV30 to TRBJ2-2, with D unclear. This CDR3 has 13 residues. Germline assignment: CDR1 GTSNPN and CDR2 SVGIG (reference sequence). V lost 3 bases to trimming and J lost 7 bases, with 12 bases between them. The CDR3 nucleotides read TGTGCCTGGAGCCCCTACGATGGCGGGGAGCTGTTTTTT. Amino acid sequence: CAWSPYDGGELFF.

The V gene is TRBV30, the J gene TRBJ1-2; D remains unclear. Germline V gene data show CDR1 as GTSNPN and CDR2 as SVGIG (reference sequence). The CDR3 covers 13 residues. V was pared by 7 bases and J by 4 bases, with 16 bases between. CDR3 sequence reads: CAFGRLQPYGYTF. CDR3 nucleotide sequence: TGTGCCTTCGGCAGGCTCCAACCCTATGGCTACACCTTC.

The CDR3, as DNA: TGTGCCAGCAGTGAATTCCGGACACAGGATACGGCTTTCTTT. It codes for CASSEFRTQDTAFF. The chain combines TRBV6-1 with TRBJ1-1; weak D call: TRBD1 (5 bases). Trimming took off 2 bases at V and 11 bases at J, with 18 bases between the two ends. CDR3 length equals 14 residues. Per the germline V gene, CDR1 is MNHNS and CDR2 is SASEGT.